These T cell receptor beta chains were read from a single sample in a study of shared clonotypes between healthy human individuals. Measured with immunoSEQ multiplex PCR; TCRdb has only the in-frame clones, and not every one. The sample holds about half a million clones, over 70% seen once. Specimen: PBMCs. The receptors stem from a woman in her forties in good health. Some clones in this sample may be carry-over from other donors' samples. Both conserved end residues are part of each CDR3. A D gene is named only where the DNA matches it firmly. Rows may omit the clone size; those that give it use once, few, many or a size class.

NA	TRBV30	TRBD2	TRBJ2-5	TGTGCCTGGAGGCTAGCGGGCCAAGAGACCCAGTACTTC	CAWRLAGQETQYF
NA	TRBV9	NA	TRBJ1-2	TGTGCCAGCAGCTTATTCTCGGGTGGCTACACCTTC	CASSLFSGGYTF
NA	TRBV10-3	TRBD2	TRBJ2-3	TGTGCCATCAGTGAGTCAAGCAGAGGACTAGCGGGAGTGGGCACAGATACGCAGTATTTT	CAISESSRGLAGVGTDTQYF
NA	TRBV15	NA	TRBJ1-1	TGTGCCACCAGAAGAGAGAACATGAACACTGAAGCTTTCTTT	CATRRENMNTEAFF
once	TRBV7-3	TRBD2	TRBJ2-1	TGTGCCAGCAGCTTTTCCAGCGGGAGTGGCATTGAGCAGTTCTTC	CASSFSSGSGIEQFF
NA	TRBV25-1	TRBD2	TRBJ2-7	TGTGCCAGCAGTTCACCTCGACTAGCGGGAGACAAAGATCGCGAGCAGTACTTC	CASSSPRLAGDKDREQYF
many	TRBV7-2	NA	TRBJ1-5	TGTGCCAGCAGCATAAGGGGTGATCAGCCCCAGCATTTT	CASSIRGDQPQHF
NA	TRBV7-2	NA	TRBJ1-1	TGTGCCAGCAGCCCGCCGGGTCGCAGGATCAACACTGAAGCTTTCTTT	CASSPPGRRINTEAFF
NA	TRBV5-4	TRBD1	TRBJ2-6	TGTGCCAGCAGTCCGGGCGGGACAGGCCTCTCTGGGGCCAACGTCCTGACTTTC	CASSPGGTGLSGANVLTF
NA	TRBV30	NA	TRBJ1-1	TGTGCCTGGAGCGGGCAGGGTGACACTGAAGCTTTCTTT	CAWSGQGDTEAFF
once	TRBV5-1	NA	TRBJ2-2	TGCGCCAGCAGCTACGACAGTACCGGGGAGCTGTTTTTT	CASSYDSTGELFF
NA	TRBV4-3	NA	TRBJ1-2	TGCGCCAGCAGCCAAGAGAGGGCCGGGACAAGAAGACCCTATGGCTACACCTTC	CASSQERAGTRRPYGYTF
NA	TRBV4-1	TRBD2	TRBJ2-1	TGCGCCAGCAGCGCTCTTACTAGCGGGAGGGCCCTCGGGTACAATGAGCAGTTCTTC	CASSALTSGRALGYNEQFF
NA	TRBV15	TRBD1	TRBJ1-1	TGTGCCACCAGCAGTGGACAGGGGACTGAAGCTTTCTTT	CATSSGQGTEAFF
once	TRBV30	NA	TRBJ1-4	TGTGCCCGGAGTCAGGGCCCGAATGAAAAACTGTTTTTT	CARSQGPNEKLFF
NA	TRBV19	TRBD1	TRBJ1-2	TGTGCCAGTAGTCCTTTGACAGGGATAAGCTACACCTTC	CASSPLTGISYTF
once	TRBV30	NA	TRBJ2-5	TGTGCCTGGAGTGTCATGGGCGACCAAGAGACCCAGTACTTC	CAWSVMGDQETQYF
NA	TRBV11-1	TRBD2	TRBJ2-1	TGTGCCAGCAGCCGGACTAGCGGGAGTGGGAATGAGCAGTTCTTC	CASSRTSGSGNEQFF
NA	TRBV6-4	NA	TRBJ1-4	TGTGCCAGCAGCCTCATCTTAAGTTGGTTTCGTGCTTGGGAAAAACTGTTTTTT	CASSLILSWFRAWEKLFF
NA	TRBV7-2	TRBD2	TRBJ2-7	TGTGCCAGCAGCTTAGCGGGGACTAGCGGGAGCAGTTACGAGCAGTACTTC	CASSLAGTSGSSYEQYF
NA	TRBV27	NA	TRBJ2-7	TGTGCCAGCAGTACGGACGGGACGGAGTTCTCCTACGAGCAGTACTTC	CASSTDGTEFSYEQYF
NA	TRBV2	NA	TRBJ2-7	TGTGCCAGCAGTGGGTGGGGTATCGAGCAGTACTTC	CASSGWGIEQYF
NA	TRBV7-9	NA	TRBJ2-7	TGTGCCAGCAGCTTAGCTCGCGTCAGCTCCTACGAGCAGTACTTC	CASSLARVSSYEQYF
few	TRBV7-6	NA	TRBJ2-7	TGTGCCAGCAGCTTAGGCGAGGGAGGACCCTACGAGCAGTACTTC	CASSLGEGGPYEQYF
NA	TRBV27	NA	TRBJ2-1	TGTGCCAGCAGTGCATTGGGACCATACAATGAGCAGTTCTTC	CASSALGPYNEQFF
NA	TRBV30	TRBD2	TRBJ2-3	TGTGCCTGGAGTGAACTAGCGAGCACAGATACGCAGTATTTT	CAWSELASTDTQYF
few	TRBV19	NA	TRBJ2-1	TGTGCCAGTAGTGTCGACTGGGACAATGAGCAGTTCTTC	CASSVDWDNEQFF